This T cell receptor beta chain was captured by sequencing in a study of technical replicates of blood from a few donors. Per germline, CDR1 SEHNR and CDR2 FQNEAQ (reference sequence). The CDR3 is 16 residues long. With 1 base removed from V and 7 bases from J, the gap between germline ends came to 19 bases. Sequenced by immunoSEQ multiplex PCR; TCRdb stores in-frame clones only, minus some. This sample has about 75,000 clones, with around 92% found just once. The chain employs TRBV7-9 and TRBJ1-1; weak D call: TRBD1 (6 bases). The receptor's source is a human donor in good health. Some clones in this sample may be carry-over from other donors' samples. Sequencing was carried out using T cells isolated from PBMCs. CDR3 region: CASSLEQWQGRYEAFF. CDR3 bases: TGTGCCAGCAGCTTAGAGCAGTGGCAGGGGAGATATGAAGCTTTCTTT.